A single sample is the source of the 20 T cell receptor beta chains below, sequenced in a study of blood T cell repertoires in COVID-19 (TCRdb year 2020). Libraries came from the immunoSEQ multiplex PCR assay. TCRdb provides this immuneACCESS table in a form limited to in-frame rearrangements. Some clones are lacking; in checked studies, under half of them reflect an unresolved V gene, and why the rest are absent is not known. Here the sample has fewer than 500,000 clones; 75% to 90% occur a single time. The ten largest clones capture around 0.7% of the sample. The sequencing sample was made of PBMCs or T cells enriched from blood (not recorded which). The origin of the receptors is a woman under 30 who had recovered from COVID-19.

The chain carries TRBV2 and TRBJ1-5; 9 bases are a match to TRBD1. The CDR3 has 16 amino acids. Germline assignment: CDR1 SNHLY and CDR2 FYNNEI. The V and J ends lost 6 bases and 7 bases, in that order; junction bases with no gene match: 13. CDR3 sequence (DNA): TGTGCCAGCAGCCGCACAGGGGGCGCGATCTTACAGCCCCAGCATTTT. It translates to CASSRTGGAILQPQHF.

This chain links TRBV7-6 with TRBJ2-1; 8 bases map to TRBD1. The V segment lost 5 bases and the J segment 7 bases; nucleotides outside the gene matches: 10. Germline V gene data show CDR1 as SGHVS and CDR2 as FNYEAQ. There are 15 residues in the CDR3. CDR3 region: CASSQSGTGSNEQFF. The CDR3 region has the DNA TGTGCCAGCAGCCAATCCGGGACAGGCAGTAATGAGCAGTTCTTC.

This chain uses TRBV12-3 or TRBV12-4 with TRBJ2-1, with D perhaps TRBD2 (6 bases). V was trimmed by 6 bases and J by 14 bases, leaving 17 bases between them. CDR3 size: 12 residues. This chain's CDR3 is CASRRGPSNEFF. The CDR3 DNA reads TGTGCCAGCAGGCGGGGACCGAGTAACGAGTTCTTC.

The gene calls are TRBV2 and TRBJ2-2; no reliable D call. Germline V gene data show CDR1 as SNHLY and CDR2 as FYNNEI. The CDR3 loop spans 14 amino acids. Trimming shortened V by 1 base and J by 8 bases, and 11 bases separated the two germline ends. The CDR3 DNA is TGTGCCAGCAGTGAAGTCGCCCGAGTTGGGGAGCTGTTTTTT. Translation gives CASSEVARVGELFF.

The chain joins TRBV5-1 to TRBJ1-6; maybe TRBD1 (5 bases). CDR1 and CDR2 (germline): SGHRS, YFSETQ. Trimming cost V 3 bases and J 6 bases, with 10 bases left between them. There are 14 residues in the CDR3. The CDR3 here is CASSWGLLNSPLHF. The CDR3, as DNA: TGCGCCAGCAGCTGGGGACTGCTTAATTCACCCCTCCACTTT.

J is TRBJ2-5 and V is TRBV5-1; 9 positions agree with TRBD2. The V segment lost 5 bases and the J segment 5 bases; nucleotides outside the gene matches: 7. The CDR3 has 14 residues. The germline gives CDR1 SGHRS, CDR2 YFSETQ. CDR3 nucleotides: TGCGCCAGCAGTCAGGGACTAGCCTCGGAGACCCAGTACTTC. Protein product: CASSQGLASETQYF. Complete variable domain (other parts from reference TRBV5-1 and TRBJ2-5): KAGVTQTPRYLIKTRGQQVTLSCSPISGHRSVSWYQQTPGQGLQFLFEYFSETQRNKGNFPGRFSGRQFSNSRSEMNVSTLELGDSALYLCASSQGLASETQYFGPGTRLLVL.

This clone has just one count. CDR3 residues: CASSDQGGGSAGELFF. CDR3 sequence (DNA): TGCGCCAGCAGTGACCAGGGCGGGGGTTCGGCCGGGGAGCTGTTTTTT. The chain combines TRBV10-1 with TRBJ2-2, with 7 bases aligning to TRBD2. CDR1 and CDR2 (germline): WNHNN, SYGVQD (reference sequence). The CDR3 covers 16 residues. V was clipped by 3 bases and J by 6 bases; unmatched bases: 10.

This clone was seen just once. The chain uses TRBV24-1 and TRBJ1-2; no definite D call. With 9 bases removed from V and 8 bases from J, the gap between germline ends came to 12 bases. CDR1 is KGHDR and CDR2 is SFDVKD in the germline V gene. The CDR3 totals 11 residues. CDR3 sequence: CATLSMEGYTF. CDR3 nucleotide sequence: TGTGCCACCCTCAGTATGGAGGGCTACACCTTC.

This CDR3 is CASSYGQEIYGYTF. The CDR3 region has the DNA TGTGCCAGCAGCTACGGACAGGAGATCTATGGCTACACCTTC. This chain links TRBV5-8 with TRBJ1-2; 7 bases agree with TRBD1. Unmatched junction bases numbered 6, after V lost 3 bases and J lost 4 bases. The CDR3 spans 14 residues. Germline-derived CDR1 and CDR2 are SGHTS and YDEGEE.

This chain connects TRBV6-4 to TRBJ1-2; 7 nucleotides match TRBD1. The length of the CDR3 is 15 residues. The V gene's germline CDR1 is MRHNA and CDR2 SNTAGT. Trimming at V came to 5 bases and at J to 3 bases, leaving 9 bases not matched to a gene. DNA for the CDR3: TGTGCCAGCAGTCCAGCCGGGACAGCGGACTATGGCTACACCTTC. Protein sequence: CASSPAGTADYGYTF.

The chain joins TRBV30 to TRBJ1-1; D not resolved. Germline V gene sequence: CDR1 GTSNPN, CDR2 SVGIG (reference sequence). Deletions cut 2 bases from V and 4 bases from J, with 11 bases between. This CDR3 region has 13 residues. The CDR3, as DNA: TGTGCCTGGAGTTGGGGAAGCGGCACTGAAGCTTTCTTT. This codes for CAWSWGSGTEAFF.

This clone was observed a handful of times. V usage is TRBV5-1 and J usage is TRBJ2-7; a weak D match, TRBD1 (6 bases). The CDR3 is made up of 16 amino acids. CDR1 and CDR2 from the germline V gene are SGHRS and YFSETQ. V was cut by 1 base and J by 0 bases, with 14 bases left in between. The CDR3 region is CASSLSAGADSYEQYF. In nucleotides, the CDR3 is TGCGCCAGCAGCTTGTCGGCAGGGGCTGACTCCTACGAGCAGTACTTC.

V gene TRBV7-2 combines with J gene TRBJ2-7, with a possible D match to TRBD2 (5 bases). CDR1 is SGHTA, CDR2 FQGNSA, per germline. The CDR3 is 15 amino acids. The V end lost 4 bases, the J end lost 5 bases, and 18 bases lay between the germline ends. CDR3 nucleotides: TGTGCCAGCAGCTCAACCCGAGAGGGTGGCAACGAGCAGTACTTC. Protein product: CASSSTREGGNEQYF.

CDR3 in amino acids: CASSLLRDTYNEQFF. As DNA, the CDR3 is TGTGCCAGCAGCTTACTCCGGGACACCTACAATGAGCAGTTCTTC. The chain is built from TRBV7-9 and TRBJ2-1; D possibly corresponds to TRBD1 (6 bases). Germline V lookup: CDR1 SEHNR, CDR2 FQNEAQ (reference sequence). The CDR3 has 15 residues. Deletions cut 2 bases from V and 2 bases from J, with 10 bases between.

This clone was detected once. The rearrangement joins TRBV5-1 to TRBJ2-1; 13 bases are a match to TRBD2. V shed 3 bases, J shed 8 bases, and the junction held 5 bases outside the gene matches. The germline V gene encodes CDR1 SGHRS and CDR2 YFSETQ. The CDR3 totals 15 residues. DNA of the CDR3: TGCGCCAGCAGCTCTACTAGCGGGGGGGCCGATGAGCAGTTCTTC. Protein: CASSSTSGGADEQFF.

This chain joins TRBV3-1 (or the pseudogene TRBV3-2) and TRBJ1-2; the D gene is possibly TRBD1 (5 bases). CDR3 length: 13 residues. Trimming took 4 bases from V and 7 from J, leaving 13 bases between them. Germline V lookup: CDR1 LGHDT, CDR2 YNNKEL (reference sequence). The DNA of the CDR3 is TGTGCCAGCAGCCTGGGGGAGGCGGGTGGCTACACCTTC. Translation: CASSLGEAGGYTF.

The CDR3 protein is CASSLRASGGPADTQYF. The CDR3 DNA reads TGTGCCAGCAGCTTACGGGCTAGCGGGGGGCCCGCAGATACGCAGTATTTT. This chain uses TRBV7-2 with TRBJ2-3; 11 bases line up with TRBD2. This CDR3 is built from 17 residues. Unmatched junction bases numbered 8, after V lost 2 bases and J lost 4 bases. Germline values: CDR1 SGHTA, CDR2 FQGNSA. The full variable domain, with the rest looked up from reference TRBV7-2 and TRBJ2-3, is GAGVSQSPSNKVTEKGKDVELRCDPISGHTALYWYRQSLGQGLEFLIYFQGNSAPDKSGLPSDRFSAERTGGSVSTLTIQRTQQEDSAVYLCASSLRASGGPADTQYFGPGTRLTVL.

The CDR3 region has the DNA TGCGCCAGCAGGCCACAGGGGGGATCTCCCGGGGAGCTGTTTTTT. It encodes CASRPQGGSPGELFF. The J gene is TRBJ2-2, the V gene TRBV5-1; 8 bases are a match to TRBD1. The CDR3 loop spans 15 amino acids. CDR1 and CDR2 from the germline V gene are SGHRS and YFSETQ. Losses at the gene ends were 5 bases for V and 6 bases for J; bases not matched to a gene: 9.

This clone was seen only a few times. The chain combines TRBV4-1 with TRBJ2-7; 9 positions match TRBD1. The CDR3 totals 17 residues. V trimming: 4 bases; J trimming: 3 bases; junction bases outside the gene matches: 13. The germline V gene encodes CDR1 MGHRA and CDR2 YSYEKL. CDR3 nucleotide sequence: TGCGCCAGCAGCCTTCGTCCTCCGGGACAGGGTATCTACGAGCAGTACTTC. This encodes CASSLRPPGQGIYEQYF.

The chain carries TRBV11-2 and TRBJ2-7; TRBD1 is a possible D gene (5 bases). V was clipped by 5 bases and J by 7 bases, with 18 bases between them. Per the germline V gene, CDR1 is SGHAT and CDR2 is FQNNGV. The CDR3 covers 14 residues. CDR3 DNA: TGTGCCAGCAGCCGAACCTCGACAGAACCGGAGCAGTACTTC. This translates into CASSRTSTEPEQYF.